This TCR beta chain was captured in a study of blood T cell repertoires in COVID-19. Germline CDR1 and CDR2: SGHDN and FVKESK. The CDR3 covers 15 residues. After removal of 7 bases from V and 3 bases from J, the junction contained 7 bases not matched to a gene. Clones were read by immunoSEQ multiplex PCR, and TCRdb kept only the in-frame ones, dropping some. This table has over 150,000 clones, more than 60% appearing once. The sequencing input was peripheral blood. The receptor was derived from a woman in her forties or fifties with acute or convalescent COVID-19. J is TRBJ2-1 and V is TRBV14, with 9 bases aligning to TRBD2. The CDR3 loop is CASTTGTSFYNEQFF. CDR3 nucleotide sequence: TGTGCCAGCACCACCGGGACTAGCTTCTACAATGAGCAGTTCTTC.